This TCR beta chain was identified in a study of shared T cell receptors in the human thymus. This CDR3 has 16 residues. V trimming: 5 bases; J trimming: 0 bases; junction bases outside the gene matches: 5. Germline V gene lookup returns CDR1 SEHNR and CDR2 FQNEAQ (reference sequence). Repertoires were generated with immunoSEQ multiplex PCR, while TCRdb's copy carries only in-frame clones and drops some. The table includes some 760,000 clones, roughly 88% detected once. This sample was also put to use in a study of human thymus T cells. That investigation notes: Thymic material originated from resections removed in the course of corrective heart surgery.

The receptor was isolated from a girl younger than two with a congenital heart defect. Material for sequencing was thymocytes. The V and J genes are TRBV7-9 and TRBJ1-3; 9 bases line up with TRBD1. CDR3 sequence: CASSRRQGGSGNTIYF. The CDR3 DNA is TGTGCCAGCAGCAGAAGACAGGGGGGCTCTGGAAACACCATATATTTT.